This is a list of T cell receptor beta chains from one sample in a study of blood T cell repertoires in COVID-19. The method was immunoSEQ multiplex PCR; TCRdb's version includes in-frame clones alone and lacks a portion of them. The top ten clones hold around 4% of a sample with roughly 84,000 clones, about 79% of them seen once. The sequenced sample consisted of peripheral blood. Every receptor here comes from a woman in her fifties or sixties with acute or convalescent COVID-19. Both conserved end residues are part of each CDR3. Rows may omit the clone size; those that give it use once, few, many or a size class.

CDR3aa: CASSRGTDNEQFF; abundance: .; j_gene: TRBJ2-1; v_gene: TRBV28
CDR3aa: CASSLGGGKPYEQYF; abundance: .; j_gene: TRBJ2-7; v_gene: TRBV7-6
CDR3aa: CASSQESGFNYGYTF; abundance: .; j_gene: TRBJ1-2; v_gene: TRBV4-2
CDR3aa: CASSSGASTDTQYF; abundance: .; j_gene: TRBJ2-3; v_gene: TRBV27
CDR3aa: CASSPLGGGGSYEQYF; abundance: few; j_gene: TRBJ2-7; v_gene: TRBV3-1/TRBV3-2
CDR3aa: CASSRGGPGQGAGNEQFF; abundance: .; j_gene: TRBJ2-1; v_gene: TRBV7-2
CDR3aa: CASSRKDRVDQPQHF; abundance: few; j_gene: TRBJ1-5; v_gene: TRBV6-5
CDR3aa: CASTLRGGVTDTQYF; abundance: .; j_gene: TRBJ2-3; v_gene: TRBV7-9
CDR3aa: CASSFGGGGNQPQHF; abundance: .; j_gene: TRBJ1-5; v_gene: TRBV27
CDR3aa: CASKNSPSTDTQYF; abundance: few; j_gene: TRBJ2-3; v_gene: TRBV19
CDR3aa: CASSPRLGGAGYTF; abundance: .; j_gene: TRBJ1-2; v_gene: TRBV7-2
CDR3aa: CAGSPHLDRVVDPQHF; abundance: .; j_gene: TRBJ1-5; v_gene: TRBV28
CDR3aa: CSAGGSGTGELFF; abundance: .; j_gene: TRBJ2-2; v_gene: TRBV29-1
CDR3aa: CASSGLAGGRGTDTQYF; abundance: few; j_gene: TRBJ2-3; v_gene: TRBV27
CDR3aa: CASSTLPGGNEQFF; abundance: .; j_gene: TRBJ2-1; v_gene: TRBV6-5
CDR3aa: CASSYTGNNSPLHF; abundance: .; j_gene: TRBJ1-6; v_gene: TRBV19
CDR3aa: CASSPIPGSVKNIQYF; abundance: .; j_gene: TRBJ2-4; v_gene: TRBV18
CDR3aa: CASSEARGLNTEAFF; abundance: .; j_gene: TRBJ1-1; v_gene: TRBV2
CDR3aa: CASSFGVSYEQYF; abundance: .; j_gene: TRBJ2-7; v_gene: TRBV27
CDR3aa: CASSLGTGGNTGELFF; abundance: few; j_gene: TRBJ2-2; v_gene: TRBV2
CDR3aa: CASSLAGSYNEQFF; abundance: .; j_gene: TRBJ2-1; v_gene: TRBV5-6
CDR3aa: CASSYSGQGGYEQYF; abundance: .; j_gene: TRBJ2-7; v_gene: TRBV6-6
CDR3aa: CASSQGPPGESYEQYF; abundance: once; j_gene: TRBJ2-7; v_gene: TRBV4-3
CDR3aa: CSVGIRDRAPAREYGYTF; abundance: .; j_gene: TRBJ1-2; v_gene: TRBV29-1
CDR3aa: CASSFTSGGVNEQFF; abundance: .; j_gene: TRBJ2-1; v_gene: TRBV5-6
CDR3aa: CASSWDRNTF; abundance: .; j_gene: TRBJ1-2; v_gene: TRBV12-3/TRBV12-4
CDR3aa: CASRSGGSSYNEQFF; abundance: .; j_gene: TRBJ2-1; v_gene: TRBV6-5
CDR3aa: CASSQVGQGSEQYF; abundance: .; j_gene: TRBJ2-7; v_gene: TRBV4-1
CDR3aa: CASHRGGNQPQHF; abundance: .; j_gene: TRBJ1-5; v_gene: TRBV28
CDR3aa: CASSLRLAAYNEQFF; abundance: few; j_gene: TRBJ2-1; v_gene: TRBV5-1
CDR3aa: CASSWGGSLEQYF; abundance: .; j_gene: TRBJ2-7; v_gene: TRBV7-9
CDR3aa: CAISDPGLAAGNEQFF; abundance: .; j_gene: TRBJ2-1; v_gene: TRBV10-3
CDR3aa: CASSLVTGNTGELFF; abundance: .; j_gene: TRBJ2-2; v_gene: TRBV5-1
CDR3aa: CASSMGQVNTEAFF; abundance: .; j_gene: TRBJ1-1; v_gene: TRBV19
CDR3aa: CASSLGRGQHYGYTF; abundance: once; j_gene: TRBJ1-2; v_gene: TRBV11-2
CDR3aa: CASSLSNRGYFGELFF; abundance: .; j_gene: TRBJ2-2; v_gene: TRBV27
CDR3aa: CSVGRGEGVYYGYTF; abundance: once; j_gene: TRBJ1-2; v_gene: TRBV29-1
CDR3aa: CASSYSNPGTGGNTIYF; abundance: .; j_gene: TRBJ1-3; v_gene: TRBV6-2/TRBV6-3
CDR3aa: CASRGTLKNTEAFF; abundance: few; j_gene: TRBJ1-1; v_gene: TRBV4-1
CDR3aa: CASSFGRVNTEAFF; abundance: .; j_gene: TRBJ1-1; v_gene: TRBV6-5
CDR3aa: CASSLGQGATGELFF; abundance: .; j_gene: TRBJ2-2; v_gene: TRBV5-1
CDR3aa: CASRGQLGLNTEAFF; abundance: .; j_gene: TRBJ1-1; v_gene: TRBV6-5
CDR3aa: CASSQDSGTYGYTF; abundance: .; j_gene: TRBJ1-2; v_gene: TRBV3-1/TRBV3-2
CDR3aa: CASSNTGELFF; abundance: .; j_gene: TRBJ2-2; v_gene: TRBV5-1
CDR3aa: CASSIGTAYGYTF; abundance: .; j_gene: TRBJ1-2; v_gene: TRBV19
CDR3aa: CASSRQGSGEKLFF; abundance: .; j_gene: TRBJ1-4; v_gene: TRBV18
CDR3aa: CASSQEAGNTEAFF; abundance: .; j_gene: TRBJ1-1; v_gene: TRBV4-1
CDR3aa: CASRKGQGGRDYTF; abundance: few; j_gene: TRBJ1-2; v_gene: TRBV3-1/TRBV3-2
CDR3aa: CASSLAPRGAGEAFF; abundance: few; j_gene: TRBJ1-1; v_gene: TRBV7-9
CDR3aa: CASSYGGSRTDTQYF; abundance: .; j_gene: TRBJ2-3; v_gene: TRBV6-6
CDR3aa: CASSIAGGSYNEQFF; abundance: once; j_gene: TRBJ2-1; v_gene: TRBV19
CDR3aa: CASTGEISGNTIYF; abundance: .; j_gene: TRBJ1-3; v_gene: TRBV9
CDR3aa: CASSEGGRLNTGELFF; abundance: .; j_gene: TRBJ2-2; v_gene: TRBV9
CDR3aa: CASSRDRVVVSEAFF; abundance: .; j_gene: TRBJ1-1; v_gene: TRBV7-2